This T cell receptor beta chain was captured by sequencing in a study of blood T cells in healthy people across ages. Points from the study as a whole: Investigators viewed diversity estimates from one million T cells as underestimates, the study reported. Without sorted subsets, naive and antigen-experienced compartments could not be conclusively compared.

The CDR3 spans 18 residues. V dropped 6 bases and J dropped 1 base, with 22 bases sitting between them. Germline V gene sequence: CDR1 MNHEY, CDR2 SVGEGT. In the case of this clonotype: Its matching antigen is unknown.

A second PCR of about 6 to 12 cycles used a sample-barcoded 5' primer and a J-beta primer mix. The template-switch adaptor, which had 12 random nucleotides, put a tag on each cDNA molecule. TCRdb passed the 5' RACE reads through MiXCR, listing each CDR3 protein once. The sample lists hundreds of thousands of distinct CDR3 sequences, more than 40% occurring once. Sample: blood. V and J are TRBV6-2 or TRBV6-3 and TRBJ2-1; D perhaps matches TRBD2 (6 bases). This sequence was found in a woman aged 60-75 years in good health. The CDR3 DNA reads TGTGCCAGCAGACCAGCTCCGGGGACTTCCAGGTCCTACAATGAGCAGTTCTTC. As protein: CASRPAPGTSRSYNEQFF.